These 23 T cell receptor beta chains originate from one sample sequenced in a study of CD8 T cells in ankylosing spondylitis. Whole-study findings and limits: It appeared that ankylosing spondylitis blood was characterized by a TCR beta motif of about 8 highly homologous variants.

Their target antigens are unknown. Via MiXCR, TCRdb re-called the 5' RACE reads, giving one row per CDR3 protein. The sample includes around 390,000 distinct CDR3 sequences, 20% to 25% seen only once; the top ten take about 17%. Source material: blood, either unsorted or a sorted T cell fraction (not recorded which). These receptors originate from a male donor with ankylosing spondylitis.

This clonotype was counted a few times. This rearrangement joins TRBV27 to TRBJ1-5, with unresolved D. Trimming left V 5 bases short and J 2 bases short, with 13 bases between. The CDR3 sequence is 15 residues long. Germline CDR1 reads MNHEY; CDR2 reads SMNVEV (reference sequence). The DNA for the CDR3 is TGTGCCAGCAGTCCTAAGGACCCCCGCAATCAGCCCCAGCATTTT. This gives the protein CASSPKDPRNQPQHF.

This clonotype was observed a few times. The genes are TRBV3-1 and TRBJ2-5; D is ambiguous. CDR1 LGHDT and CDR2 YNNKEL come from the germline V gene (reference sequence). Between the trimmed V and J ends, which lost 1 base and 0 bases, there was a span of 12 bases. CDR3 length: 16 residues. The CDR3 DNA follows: TGTGCCAGCAGCCAAGGGTCCAGGCGGTACCAAGAGACCCAGTACTTC. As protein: CASSQGSRRYQETQYF.

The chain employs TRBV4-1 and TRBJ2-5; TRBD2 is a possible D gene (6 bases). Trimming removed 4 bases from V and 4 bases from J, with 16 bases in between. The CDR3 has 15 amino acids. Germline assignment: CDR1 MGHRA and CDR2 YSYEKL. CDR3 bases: TGCGCCAGCAGCCTCGGCGGAGGGAATGCAGAGACCCAGTACTTC. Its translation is CASSLGGGNAETQYF.

The CDR3 sequence is CASSSGPQGFTFSGNTIYF. The CDR3 DNA reads TGTGCCAGCAGCTCCGGGCCGCAGGGTTTTACATTCTCTGGAAACACCATATATTTT. The chain joins TRBV5-4 to TRBJ1-3, with D tentatively TRBD1 (5 bases). CDR3 length equals 19 residues. Germline V gene lookup returns CDR1 SGHNT and CDR2 YYREEE (reference sequence). Trimming pared 3 bases from V and 0 bases from J, leaving 22 bases between.

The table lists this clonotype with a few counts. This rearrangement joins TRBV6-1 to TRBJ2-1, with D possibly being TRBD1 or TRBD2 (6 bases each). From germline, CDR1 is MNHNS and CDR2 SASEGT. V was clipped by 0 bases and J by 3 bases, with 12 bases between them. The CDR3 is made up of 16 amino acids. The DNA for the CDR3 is TGTGCCAGCAGTGAAGCGTTTAGGGGGGTCTACAATGAGCAGTTCTTC. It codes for CASSEAFRGVYNEQFF.

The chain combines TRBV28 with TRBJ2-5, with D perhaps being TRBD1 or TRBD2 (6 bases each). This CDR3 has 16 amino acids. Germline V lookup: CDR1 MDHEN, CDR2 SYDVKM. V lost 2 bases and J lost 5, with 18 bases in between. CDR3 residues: CASSLGTPRRGETQYF. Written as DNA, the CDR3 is TGTGCCAGCAGTTTAGGGACACCCAGACGGGGGGAGACCCAGTACTTC. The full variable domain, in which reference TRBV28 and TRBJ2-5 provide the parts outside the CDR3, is DVKVTQSSRYLVKRTGEKVFLECVQDMDHENMFWYRQDPGLGLRLIYFSYDVKMKEKGDIPEGYSVSREKKERFSLILESASTNQTSMYLCASSLGTPRRGETQYFGPGTRLLVL.

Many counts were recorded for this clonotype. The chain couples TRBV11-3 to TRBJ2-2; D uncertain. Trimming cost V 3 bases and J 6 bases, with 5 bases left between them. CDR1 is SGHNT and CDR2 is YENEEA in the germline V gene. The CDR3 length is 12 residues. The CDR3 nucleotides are TGTGCCAGCAGCTTTCGCGCCGGGGAGCTGTTTTTT. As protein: CASSFRAGELFF.

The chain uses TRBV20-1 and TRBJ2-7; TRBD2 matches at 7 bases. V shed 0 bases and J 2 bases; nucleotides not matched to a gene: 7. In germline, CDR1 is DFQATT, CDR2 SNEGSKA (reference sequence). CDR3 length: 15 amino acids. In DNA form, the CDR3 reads TGCAGTGCTAGAGATGGGGGGGAGGGGCCCTACGAGCAGTACTTC. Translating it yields CSARDGGEGPYEQYF.

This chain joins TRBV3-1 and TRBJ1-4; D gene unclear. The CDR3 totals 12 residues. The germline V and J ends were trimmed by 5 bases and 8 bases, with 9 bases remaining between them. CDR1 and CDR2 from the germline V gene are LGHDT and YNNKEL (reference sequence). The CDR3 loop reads CASSLSTEKLFF. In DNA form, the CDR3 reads TGTGCCAGCAGCTTGTCGACAGAAAAACTGTTTTTT.

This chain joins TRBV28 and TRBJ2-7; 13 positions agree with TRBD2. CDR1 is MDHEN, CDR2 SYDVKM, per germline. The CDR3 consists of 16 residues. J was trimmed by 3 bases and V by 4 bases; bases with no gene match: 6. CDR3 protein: CASSSPGLAGYYEQYF. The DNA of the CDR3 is TGTGCCAGCAGTTCCCCGGGACTAGCGGGATACTACGAGCAGTACTTC.

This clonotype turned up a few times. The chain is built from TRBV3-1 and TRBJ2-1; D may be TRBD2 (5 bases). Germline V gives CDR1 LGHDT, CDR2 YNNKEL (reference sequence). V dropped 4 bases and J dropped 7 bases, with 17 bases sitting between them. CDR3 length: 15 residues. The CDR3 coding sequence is TGTGCCAGCAGCCCCACTAGAGGACTTTATAATGAGCAGTTCTTC. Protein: CASSPTRGLYNEQFF.

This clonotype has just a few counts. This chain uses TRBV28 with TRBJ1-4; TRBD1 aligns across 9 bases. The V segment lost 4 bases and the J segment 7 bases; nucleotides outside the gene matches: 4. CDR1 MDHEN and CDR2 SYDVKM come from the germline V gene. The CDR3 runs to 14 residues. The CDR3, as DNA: TGTGCCAGCAGTTCGGGACAGGGCTTTGAAAAACTGTTTTTT. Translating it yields CASSSGQGFEKLFF.

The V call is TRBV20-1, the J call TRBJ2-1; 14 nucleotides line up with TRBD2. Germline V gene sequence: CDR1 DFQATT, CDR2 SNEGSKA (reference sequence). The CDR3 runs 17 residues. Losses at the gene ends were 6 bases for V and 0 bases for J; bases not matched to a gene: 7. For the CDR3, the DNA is TGCAGTGCCAAAACAGGGACTAGCGGGAGCTCCTACAATGAGCAGTTCTTC. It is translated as CSAKTGTSGSSYNEQFF.

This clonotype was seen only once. Written as DNA, the CDR3 is TGTGCCAGCAGCTTAGATTCCCAGGGTCTCGAGACCCAGTACTTC. Translating it yields CASSLDSQGLETQYF. J is TRBJ2-5 and V is TRBV11-3, with D possibly being TRBD1 (5 bases). The germline V gene encodes CDR1 SGHNT and CDR2 YENEEA. CDR3 length equals 15 residues. V shed 0 bases and J shed 5 bases, with 13 bases lying between them. The full variable domain, with the rest looked up from reference TRBV11-3 and TRBJ2-5, is EAGVVQSPRYKIIEKKQPVAFWCNPISGHNTLYWYLQNLGQGPELLIRYENEEAVDDSQLPKDRFSAERLKGVDSTLKIQPAELGDSAVYLCASSLDSQGLETQYFGPGTRLLVL.

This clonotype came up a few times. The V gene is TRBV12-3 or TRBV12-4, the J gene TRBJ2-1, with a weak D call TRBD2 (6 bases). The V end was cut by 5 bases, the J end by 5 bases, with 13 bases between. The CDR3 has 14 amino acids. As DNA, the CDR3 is TGTGCCAGCAGTAAGGGAGGCCAAAACAATGAGCAGTTCTTC. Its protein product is CASSKGGQNNEQFF.

Written as DNA, the CDR3 is TGTGCCAGTACCCCGCTTATGGGGGGGTGGACCCAGCATTTT. Its protein product is CASTPLMGGWTQHF. V and J are TRBV19 and TRBJ1-5, with a weak D call TRBD1 (5 bases). Trimming cost V 7 bases and J 11 bases, with 21 bases left between them. The germline gives CDR1 LNHDA, CDR2 SQIVND (reference sequence). CDR3 length equals 14 residues.

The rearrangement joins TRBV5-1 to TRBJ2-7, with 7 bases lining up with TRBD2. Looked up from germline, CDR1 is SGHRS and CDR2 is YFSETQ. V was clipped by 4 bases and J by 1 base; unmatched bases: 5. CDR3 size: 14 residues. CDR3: CASSVELASYEQYF. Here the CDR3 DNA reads TGCGCCAGCAGCGTTGAACTAGCGTCCTACGAGCAGTACTTC.

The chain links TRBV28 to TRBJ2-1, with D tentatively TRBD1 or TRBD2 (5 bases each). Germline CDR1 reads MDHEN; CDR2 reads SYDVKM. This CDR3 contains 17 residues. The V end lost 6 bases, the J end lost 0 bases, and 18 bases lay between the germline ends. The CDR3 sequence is CASRPRIGTGSYNEQFF. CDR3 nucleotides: TGTGCCAGCAGACCCAGAATCGGGACCGGCTCCTACAATGAGCAGTTCTTC.

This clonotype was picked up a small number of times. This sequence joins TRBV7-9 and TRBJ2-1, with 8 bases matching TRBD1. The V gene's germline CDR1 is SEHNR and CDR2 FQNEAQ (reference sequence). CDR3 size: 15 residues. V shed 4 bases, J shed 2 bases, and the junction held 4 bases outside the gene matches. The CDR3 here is CASSSRQGPYNEQFF. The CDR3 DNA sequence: TGTGCCAGCAGCTCCCGACAGGGGCCCTACAATGAGCAGTTCTTC.

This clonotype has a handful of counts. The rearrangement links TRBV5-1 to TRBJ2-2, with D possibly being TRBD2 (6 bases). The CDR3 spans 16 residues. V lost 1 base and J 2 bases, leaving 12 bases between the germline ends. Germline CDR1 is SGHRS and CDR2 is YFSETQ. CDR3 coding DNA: TGCGCCAGCAGCTTGCCATGGACTATAAACACCGGGGAGCTGTTTTTT. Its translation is CASSLPWTINTGELFF.

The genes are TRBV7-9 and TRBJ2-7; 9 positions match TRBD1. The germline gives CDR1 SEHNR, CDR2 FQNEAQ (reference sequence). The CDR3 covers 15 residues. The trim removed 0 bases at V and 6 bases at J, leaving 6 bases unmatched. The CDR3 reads CASSLAGQGKGEQYF. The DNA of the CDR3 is TGTGCCAGCAGCTTAGCCGGACAGGGGAAGGGCGAGCAGTACTTC.

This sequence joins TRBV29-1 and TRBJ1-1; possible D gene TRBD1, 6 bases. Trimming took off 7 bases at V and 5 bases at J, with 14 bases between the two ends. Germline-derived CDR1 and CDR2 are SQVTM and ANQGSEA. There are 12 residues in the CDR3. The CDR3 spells CSGGGSQTEAFF. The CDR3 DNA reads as TGCAGCGGAGGGGGTTCGCAGACTGAAGCTTTCTTT.

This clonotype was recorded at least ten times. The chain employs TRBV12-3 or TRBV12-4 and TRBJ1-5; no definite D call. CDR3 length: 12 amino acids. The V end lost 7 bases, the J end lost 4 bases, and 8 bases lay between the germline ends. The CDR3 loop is CASMEQNQPQHF. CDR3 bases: TGTGCCAGCATGGAGCAGAATCAGCCCCAGCATTTT.